This is a list of T cell receptor beta chains from one sample in a study of control samples from healthy donors and cancer patients. TCRdb's table, derived via immunoSEQ multiplex PCR, lists solely in-frame clones and lacks some. Here the sample spans around 110,000 clones, roughly 91% being singletons. Material for sequencing was blood. These receptors all stem from a woman between 65 and 79 years old in good health. Each CDR3 is given with its conserved first and last residue. Fields, in order: D gene, clone size, V gene, CDR3 length, J gene, CDR3 DNA, CDR3 protein. The D gene is left open where the match is weak. Clone size is stated in some rows and not others, as once, few, many or a class when expanded.

D: TRBD2
size: once
V: TRBV9
length: 16
J: TRBJ2-3
DNA: TGTGCCAGCAGCATGTCAGCGGGGGGAGGGGAAGATACGCAGTATTTT
CDR3: CASSMSAGGGEDTQYF

D: NA
size: few
V: TRBV2
length: 13
J: TRBJ1-2
DNA: TGTGCCAGCAATTTGGGGCGGTTCTATGGCTACACCTTC
CDR3: CASNLGRFYGYTF

D: NA
size: NA
V: TRBV5-4
length: 14
J: TRBJ2-7
DNA: TGTGCCAGCAGCTTGACAGAAAGCTCCTACGAGCAGTACTTC
CDR3: CASSLTESSYEQYF

D: NA
size: NA
V: TRBV14
length: 16
J: TRBJ2-1
DNA: TGTGCCAGCAGCCAGGACTACAGGGGTTCCTACAATGAGCAGTTCTTC
CDR3: CASSQDYRGSYNEQFF

D: TRBD1
size: NA
V: TRBV24-1
length: 11
J: TRBJ1-4
DNA: TGTGCCACCTCCAGGGGGGAAAAACTGTTTTTT
CDR3: CATSRGEKLFF

D: NA
size: few
V: TRBV29-1
length: 12
J: TRBJ2-7
DNA: TGCAGCGTTGTCCGGAGCTCCTACGAGCAGTACTTC
CDR3: CSVVRSSYEQYF

D: NA
size: once
V: TRBV5-5
length: 14
J: TRBJ2-5
DNA: TGTGCCAGCAGCTTGCCCGATGGGGTGGAGACCCAGTACTTC
CDR3: CASSLPDGVETQYF

D: NA
size: NA
V: TRBV5-1
length: 14
J: TRBJ1-6
DNA: TGCGCCAGCAGCTTGGAAGGGTTGGGTTCACCCCTCCACTTT
CDR3: CASSLEGLGSPLHF

D: NA
size: NA
V: TRBV6-2/TRBV6-3
length: 18
J: TRBJ1-5
DNA: TGTGCCAGCAGTTACTCGGGGGGGACCAGCAGGTTAAATCAGCCCCAGCATTTT
CDR3: CASSYSGGTSRLNQPQHF

D: NA
size: NA
V: TRBV4-2
length: 15
J: TRBJ1-1
DNA: TGTGCCAGCAGCCAAGAGGGACCCGGCGGGACTGAAGCTTTCTTT
CDR3: CASSQEGPGGTEAFF

D: NA
size: NA
V: TRBV9
length: 16
J: TRBJ2-1
DNA: TGTGCCAGCAGCGTAGGAGATGGCTTAGGATTCGATGAGCAGTTCTTC
CDR3: CASSVGDGLGFDEQFF

D: NA
size: NA
V: TRBV10-3
length: 15
J: TRBJ2-3
DNA: TGTGCCATCAGTGACTTAGGGGGGGGCGTGAATACGCAGTATTTT
CDR3: CAISDLGGGVNTQYF

D: TRBD1
size: NA
V: TRBV7-9
length: 16
J: TRBJ2-7
DNA: TGTGCCAGCAGCTTAGTGGGGGGGGACAGGGGCTACGAGCAGTACTTC
CDR3: CASSLVGGDRGYEQYF

D: NA
size: NA
V: TRBV6-5
length: 14
J: TRBJ2-7
DNA: TGTGCCAGCAGTTACTCACGGACCACCTACGAGCAGTACTTC
CDR3: CASSYSRTTYEQYF

D: NA
size: NA
V: TRBV3-1/TRBV3-2
length: 12
J: TRBJ1-1
DNA: TGTGCCAGCAGCCAAGCGGACCGGGGAGCTTTCTTT
CDR3: CASSQADRGAFF

D: NA
size: NA
V: TRBV19
length: 14
J: TRBJ2-7
DNA: TGTGCCAGTAGCACCCCAGGGTCGGGGTACGAGCAGTACTTC
CDR3: CASSTPGSGYEQYF

D: NA
size: NA
V: TRBV5-4
length: 15
J: TRBJ1-4
DNA: TGTGCCAGCAGCTCGACCACTGGGCTAAATGAAAAACTGTTTTTT
CDR3: CASSSTTGLNEKLFF

D: TRBD2
size: few
V: TRBV15
length: 15
J: TRBJ2-5
DNA: TGTGCCACCAGCAGAGATAGCGGGGGGGCAGAGACCCAGTACTTC
CDR3: CATSRDSGGAETQYF

D: NA
size: NA
V: TRBV6-5
length: 15
J: TRBJ1-5
DNA: TGTGCCAGCAGTTACCCCCTGAGTGGCAATCAGCCCCAGCATTTT
CDR3: CASSYPLSGNQPQHF

D: NA
size: few
V: TRBV5-1
length: 13
J: TRBJ2-1
DNA: TGCGCCAGCAGCAGCACGGGTGCCAATGAGCAGTTCTTC
CDR3: CASSSTGANEQFF

D: NA
size: NA
V: TRBV30
length: 15
J: TRBJ1-1
DNA: TGTGCCTGGAGTGTACACATGAAGGGAGCCACTGAAGCTTTCTTT
CDR3: CAWSVHMKGATEAFF

D: TRBD1
size: NA
V: TRBV27
length: 12
J: TRBJ1-1
DNA: TGTGCCAGCCGACAGGGTATCACTGAAGCTTTCTTT
CDR3: CASRQGITEAFF

D: NA
size: NA
V: TRBV3-1/TRBV3-2
length: 14
J: TRBJ2-2
DNA: TGTGCCAGCAGCCCAACGTTGGGGTCCGGGGAGCTGTTTTTT
CDR3: CASSPTLGSGELFF

D: NA
size: NA
V: TRBV7-2
length: 11
J: TRBJ2-5
DNA: TGTGCCAGCAGCCCCTTCGAGACCCAGTACTTC
CDR3: CASSPFETQYF

D: NA
size: NA
V: TRBV6-5
length: 14
J: TRBJ1-1
DNA: TGTGCCAGCAAAGCTCACTATCAAAACACTGAAGCTTTCTTT
CDR3: CASKAHYQNTEAFF

D: NA
size: NA
V: TRBV6-5
length: 15
J: TRBJ1-5
DNA: TGTGCCAGCAGAGGGCCGGGCCGCACAACATCGACCCAGCATTTT
CDR3: CASRGPGRTTSTQHF

D: TRBD2
size: NA
V: TRBV28
length: 15
J: TRBJ2-5
DNA: TGTGCCAGCAGCCGGGGGGGACTAGTCGGAGAGACCCAGTACTTC
CDR3: CASSRGGLVGETQYF

D: NA
size: NA
V: TRBV4-1
length: 14
J: TRBJ1-2
DNA: TGCGCCAGCAGCCAAGAAGGAAACAACTATGGCTACACCTTC
CDR3: CASSQEGNNYGYTF

D: NA
size: NA
V: TRBV5-4
length: 14
J: TRBJ1-1
DNA: TGTGCCAGCAGCAAACAGGAGATGAACACTGAAGCTTTCTTT
CDR3: CASSKQEMNTEAFF

D: NA
size: NA
V: TRBV2
length: 11
J: TRBJ2-1
DNA: TGTGCCACCCAATTGGCGGTTGAGCAGTTCTTC
CDR3: CATQLAVEQFF

D: TRBD1
size: NA
V: TRBV4-1
length: 16
J: TRBJ1-2
DNA: TGCGCCAGCAGCCAGGGGGCCGGGACAGACAACTATGGCTACACCTTC
CDR3: CASSQGAGTDNYGYTF